This T cell receptor (beta chain) comes out of a study of T cells in Graves' hyperthyroidism and ophthalmopathy. Amplification targeted TCR beta CDR3 regions from RNA transcripts. TCR CDR3 underwent first-round RT-PCR with the HTBI primer set. MiXCR, run by TCRdb on the multiplex PCR reads, gives a single entry per CDR3 protein. The sample has under 250,000 distinct CDR3 sequences, over 15% seen once. This clonotype appeared a single time. Its antigen remains unidentified. The PBMCs had their origin in less than 13 ml of fresh peripheral blood. Points from the study as a whole: Most thyroid clonotypes with frequency above 0.001 were detected in blood. A median 6.5 months before onset, the model predicted ophthalmopathy. Stable hyperthyroidism was separated from ophthalmopathy by a model based on 13 V-J features.

This sequence was found in a man aged 45-65 years with Graves' hyperthyroidism. The sequenced sample consisted of blood.

CDR3 nucleotides: TGTGCCAGCAGCGGCAAACAGGGAGATAGCACTGAAGCTTTCTTT. Protein sequence: CASSGKQGDSTEAFF. This chain connects TRBV5-4 to TRBJ1-1; maybe TRBD1 (6 bases). Per germline, CDR1 SGHNT and CDR2 YYREEE (reference sequence). V lost 4 bases to trimming and J lost 4 bases, with 17 bases between them. The CDR3 extends over 15 amino acids. The complete variable domain, with remaining parts taken from reference TRBV5-4 and TRBJ1-1, reads ETGVTQSPTHLIKTRGQQVTLRCSSQSGHNTVSWYQQALGQGPQFIFQYYREEENGRGNFPPRFSGLQFPNYSSELNVNALELDDSALYLCASSGKQGDSTEAFFGQGTRLTVV.